This T cell receptor beta chain emerged from a study of control samples from healthy donors and cancer patients. Germline V gene data show CDR1 as MNHNS and CDR2 as SASEGT. This CDR3 is 17 amino acids long. The V and J ends lost 2 bases and 7 bases respectively, with 20 bases between them. Sequenced by immunoSEQ multiplex PCR; TCRdb stores in-frame clones only, minus some. Of about 110,000 clones in the sample, more than 75% were seen once. The source is a woman aged 60-70 years with lung cancer. Material for sequencing was PBMCs. The chain couples TRBV6-1 to TRBJ2-2; D is unresolved. The CDR3: CASSEPFRPPDGGELFF. CDR3 sequence (DNA): TGTGCCAGCAGTGAACCCTTCCGGCCTCCGGACGGCGGGGAGCTGTTTTTT.